These T cell receptor beta chains were read from a single sample in a study of T cell responses to AZD1222 COVID-19 vaccine. Profiled with immunoSEQ multiplex PCR; TCRdb holds only in-frame clones, not every one. The sample consists of around 86,000 clones, about 90% of them appearing once. This specimen was peripheral blood, taken on day 0 of AZD1222 vaccination. These receptors were obtained from an adult in good health. CDR3s include the opening cysteine and the closing phenylalanine or tryptophan. The D gene is left open where the match is weak. For some rows the clone size is stated as once, few or many, or as a class when expanded; others skip it.

D gene	V gene	clone size	J gene	CDR3 protein	CDR3 DNA
-	TRBV6-4	-	TRBJ2-3	CASSEKDGETDTQYF	TGTGCCAGCAGTGAAAAGGATGGGGAAACAGATACGCAGTATTTT
-	TRBV5-4	-	TRBJ1-1	CASTPAGRINTEAFF	TGTGCCAGCACCCCGGCTGGGAGAATAAACACTGAAGCTTTCTTT
-	TRBV5-6	once	TRBJ1-3	CASSFGAGNTIYF	TGTGCCAGCAGCTTTGGGGCCGGAAACACCATATATTTT
TRBD1	TRBV7-6	-	TRBJ2-3	CASSLRGQVTDTQYF	TGTGCCAGCAGCTTACGGGGACAGGTGACAGATACGCAGTATTTT
TRBD1	TRBV7-8	-	TRBJ2-7	CASSSPGTGPYEQYF	TGTGCCAGCAGCTCCCCCGGGACAGGGCCCTACGAGCAGTACTTC
-	TRBV2	-	TRBJ2-7	CASSTGTTGGQYF	TGTGCCAGCAGTACCGGGACCACCGGCGGGCAGTACTTC
TRBD2	TRBV2	-	TRBJ2-7	CASSEGLAGLVSYEQYF	TGTGCCAGCAGTGAGGGGTTAGCGGGGTTAGTGTCCTACGAGCAGTACTTC
-	TRBV6-2/TRBV6-3	-	TRBJ1-2	CASSYSNTDIWGYTF	TGTGCCAGCAGTTACTCGAACACGGATATATGGGGCTACACCTTC
-	TRBV11-2	-	TRBJ1-1	CASSLGRNTEAFF	TGTGCCAGCAGCTTAGGGCGCAACACTGAAGCTTTCTTT
TRBD1	TRBV6-6	-	TRBJ1-2	CASRTGGNYGYTF	TGTGCCAGCAGGACAGGGGGCAACTATGGCTACACCTTC
-	TRBV19	-	TRBJ2-5	CASRQGGGKETQYF	TGTGCCAGTAGGCAGGGAGGGGGGAAAGAGACCCAGTACTTC
TRBD1	TRBV5-4	once	TRBJ1-2	CASRLQGAVGYTF	TGTGCCAGCAGACTACAGGGGGCGGTTGGCTACACCTTC
-	TRBV4-1	once	TRBJ1-1	CASSPGEGRGEAFF	TGCGCCAGCAGCCCTGGAGAGGGAAGGGGTGAAGCTTTCTTT
TRBD2	TRBV4-3	-	TRBJ2-1	CASSQEAGGTFNEQFF	TGCGCCAGCAGCCAGGAAGCGGGGGGGACCTTCAATGAGCAGTTCTTC
TRBD1	TRBV7-9	-	TRBJ1-6	CASSPPTGVGSPLHF	TGTGCCAGCAGCCCCCCGACAGGGGTAGGTTCACCCCTCCACTTT
TRBD1	TRBV15	few	TRBJ1-2	CATSYDRGSGYTF	TGTGCCACCAGCTATGACAGGGGGAGCGGCTACACCTTC